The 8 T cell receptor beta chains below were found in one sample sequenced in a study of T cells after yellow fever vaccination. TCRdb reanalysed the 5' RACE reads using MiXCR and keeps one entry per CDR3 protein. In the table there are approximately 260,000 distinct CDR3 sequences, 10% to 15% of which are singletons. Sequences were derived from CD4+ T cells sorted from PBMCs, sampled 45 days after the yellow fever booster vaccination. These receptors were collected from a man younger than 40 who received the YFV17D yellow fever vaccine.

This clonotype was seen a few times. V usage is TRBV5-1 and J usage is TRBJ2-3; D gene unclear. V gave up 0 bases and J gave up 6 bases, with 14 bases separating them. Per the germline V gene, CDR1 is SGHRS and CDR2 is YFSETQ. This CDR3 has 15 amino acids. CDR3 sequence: CASSLELPPRDTQYF. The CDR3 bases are TGCGCCAGCAGCTTGGAGTTGCCCCCCCGGGATACGCAGTATTTT.

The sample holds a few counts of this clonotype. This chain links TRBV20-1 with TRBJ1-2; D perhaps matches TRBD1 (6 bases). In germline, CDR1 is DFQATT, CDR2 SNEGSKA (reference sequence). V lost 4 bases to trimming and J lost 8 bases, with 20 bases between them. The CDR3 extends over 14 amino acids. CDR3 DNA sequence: TGCAGTGCTAATGAGGGGGGCGTGGGATCGGGCTACACCTTC. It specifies CSANEGGVGSGYTF.

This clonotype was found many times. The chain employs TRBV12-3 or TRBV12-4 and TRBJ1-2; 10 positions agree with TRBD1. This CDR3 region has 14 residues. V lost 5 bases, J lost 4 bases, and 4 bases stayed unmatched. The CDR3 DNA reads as TGTGCCAGCAGTCCACGGACAGGGGGCTATGGCTACACCTTC. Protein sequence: CASSPRTGGYGYTF.

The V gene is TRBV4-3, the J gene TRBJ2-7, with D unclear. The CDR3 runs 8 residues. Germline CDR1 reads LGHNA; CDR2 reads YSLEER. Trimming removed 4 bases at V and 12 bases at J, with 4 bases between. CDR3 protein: CASSRWYF. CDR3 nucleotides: TGCGCCAGCAGCCGATGGTACTTC.

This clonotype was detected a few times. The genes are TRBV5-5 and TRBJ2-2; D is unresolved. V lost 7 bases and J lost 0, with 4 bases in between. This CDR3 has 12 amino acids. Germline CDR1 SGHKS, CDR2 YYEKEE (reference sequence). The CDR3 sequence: CASLTNTGELFF. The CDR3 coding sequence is TGTGCCAGCCTTACGAACACCGGGGAGCTGTTTTTT.

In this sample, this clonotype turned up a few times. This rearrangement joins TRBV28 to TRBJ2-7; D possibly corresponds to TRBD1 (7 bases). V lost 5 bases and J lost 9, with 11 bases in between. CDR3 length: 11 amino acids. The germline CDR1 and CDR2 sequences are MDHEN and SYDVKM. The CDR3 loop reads CASSPRGVQYF. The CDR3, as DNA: TGTGCCAGCAGTCCCAGGGGGGTGCAGTACTTC.

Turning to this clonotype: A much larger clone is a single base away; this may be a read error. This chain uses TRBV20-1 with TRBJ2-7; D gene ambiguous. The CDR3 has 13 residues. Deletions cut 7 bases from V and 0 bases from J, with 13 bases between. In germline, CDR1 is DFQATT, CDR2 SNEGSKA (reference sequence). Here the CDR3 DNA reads TGCAGTGTACCCGTACGGAACTCCTACGAGCAGTACTTC. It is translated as CSVPVRNSYEQYF.

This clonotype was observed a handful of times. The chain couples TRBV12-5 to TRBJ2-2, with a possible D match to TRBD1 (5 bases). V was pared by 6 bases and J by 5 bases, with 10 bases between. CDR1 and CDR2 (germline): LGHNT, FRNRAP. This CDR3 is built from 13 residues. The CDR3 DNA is TGTGCTAGTGGGCTATCAGGGACCGGGGAGCTGTTTTTT. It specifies CASGLSGTGELFF.